These 26 T cell receptor beta chains originate from one sample sequenced in a study of beta chain features in type 1 diabetes. TCRB transcripts that were expressed got sequenced, as all of the isolated RNA had been reverse transcribed. Only in-frame clones appear in the TCRdb table, and some are missing; sequencing was by immunoSEQ multiplex PCR. The sample lists about 900,000 clones; 17% were seen once. Specimen: naive CD4+ T cells from blood. Receptors were obtained from a woman aged 18 to 35 in good health.

Only a few counts were recorded for this clone. The chain has TRBV2 and TRBJ1-5, with D perhaps TRBD1 (5 bases). CDR1 is SNHLY and CDR2 is FYNNEI in the germline V gene. The CDR3 is 13 residues long. The V end lost 1 base, the J end lost 6 bases, and 7 bases lay between the germline ends. The CDR3 spells CASSEEGLQPQHF. The DNA of the CDR3 is TGTGCCAGCAGTGAAGAGGGGCTTCAGCCCCAGCATTTT.

Comments on this clone: One junction end does not reproduce the germline sequence, and a read error may be involved. The V gene is TRBV6-4, the J gene TRBJ2-1; 9 bases map to TRBD2. This CDR3 is built from 15 residues. CDR1 and CDR2 (germline): MRHNA, SNTAGT. The CDR3 DNA reads as TGTGCCATCAGTGAGTCTAGCGGGATCTACAATGAGCAGTTCTTC. Translated: CAISESSGIYNEQFF.

This clone was counted only a few times. The chain uses TRBV6-6 and TRBJ1-4, with D unresolved. This CDR3 is built from 15 residues. Looked up from germline, CDR1 is MNHNY and CDR2 is SVGAGI (reference sequence). V lost 5 bases to trimming and J lost 7 bases, with 17 bases between them. The CDR3 nucleotides are TGTGCCAGCAGTACGCAACGAGAGGGTGTTGAAAAACTGTTTTTT. Translation: CASSTQREGVEKLFF.

In its sample, this clone was seen a few times. V is TRBV28 and J is TRBJ1-5, with D tentatively TRBD1 (5 bases). Deletions cut 3 bases from V and 15 bases from J, with 15 bases between. This CDR3 region has 12 residues. Looked up from germline, CDR1 is MDHEN and CDR2 is SYDVKM. CDR3 nucleotides: TGTGCCAGCAGTTTGGGGGGTCTCCGCTGGCATTTT. It encodes CASSLGGLRWHF. Drawing the rest from reference TRBV28 and TRBJ1-5, the complete variable domain is DVKVTQSSRYLVKRTGEKVFLECVQDMDHENMFWYRQDPGLGLRLIYFSYDVKMKEKGDIPEGYSVSREKKERFSLILESASTNQTSMYLCASSLGGLRWHFGDGTRLSIL.

Only a few counts were recorded for this clone. The V and J genes are TRBV4-1 and TRBJ2-4; D possibly corresponds to TRBD2 (6 bases). Germline CDR1 reads MGHRA; CDR2 reads YSYEKL. This CDR3 has 16 amino acids. The V gene lost 4 bases and the J gene lost 7 bases, with 20 bases spanning the gap. The CDR3 reads CASSPSPQGGFNIQYF. CDR3 sequence (DNA): TGCGCCAGCAGCCCGTCACCCCAGGGAGGTTTTAACATTCAGTACTTC.

This clone was seen a few times. The chain carries TRBV18 and TRBJ1-2; D remains unclear. With 3 bases removed from V and 6 bases from J, the gap between germline ends came to 17 bases. Germline V gene lookup returns CDR1 KGHSH and CDR2 LQKENI. The CDR3 runs to 15 residues. This CDR3 is CASSPVAPGVHGYTF. The CDR3, as DNA: TGTGCCAGCTCACCGGTGGCTCCGGGAGTCCATGGCTACACCTTC. Filled out from reference TRBV18 and TRBJ1-2, the complete variable domain reads NAGVMQNPRHLVRRRGQEARLRCSPMKGHSHVYWYRQLPEEGLKFMVYLQKENIIDESGMPKERFSAEFPKEGPSILRIQQVVRGDSAAYFCASSPVAPGVHGYTFGSGTRLTVV.

This clone has a handful of counts. V gene TRBV7-8 combines with J gene TRBJ2-1, with TRBD2 matching 11 bases. From germline, CDR1 is SGHVS and CDR2 FQNEAQ. Germline trimming cut 5 bases from V and 3 bases from J; bases unmatched to any gene: 3. This CDR3 is 15 amino acids long. In DNA, the CDR3 is TGTGCCAGCAGCCGGGGACTAGCGGACTACAATGAGCAGTTCTTC. Translated, it gives CASSRGLADYNEQFF.

This clone showed up just a few times. The CDR3 DNA reads as TGTGCCAGCAGTGAATGGAAAGGGGGAGCGTACCAAGAGACCCAGTACTTC. Amino acid sequence: CASSEWKGGAYQETQYF. The chain combines TRBV2 with TRBJ2-5, with D possibly matching TRBD1 (6 bases). Germline V lookup: CDR1 SNHLY, CDR2 FYNNEI. The CDR3 extends over 17 amino acids. V lost 2 bases to trimming and J lost 0 bases, with 16 bases between them.

V and J are TRBV7-6 and TRBJ1-4; D is unresolved. The germline V gene has CDR1 SGHVS and CDR2 FNYEAQ. This CDR3 region has 15 residues. With 3 bases removed from V and 5 bases from J, the gap between germline ends came to 13 bases. The CDR3 bases are TGTGCCAGCAGCTTCACCGGACCGCCCAATGAAAAACTGTTTTTT. Translation gives CASSFTGPPNEKLFF.

This clone was seen more than once but under ten times. V is TRBV10-3 and J is TRBJ2-5, with 11 nucleotides matching TRBD2. The CDR3 extends over 15 amino acids. Germline V gene sequence: CDR1 ENHRY, CDR2 SYGVKD. Unmatched junction bases numbered 4, after V lost 6 bases and J lost 1 base. In nucleotides, the CDR3 is TGTGCCATCAGGGATCTAGCGGGAGGCCAAGAGACCCAGTACTTC. Amino acids: CAIRDLAGGQETQYF.

There are a few counts of this clone. The V call is TRBV9, the J call TRBJ1-3; no clear D. The CDR3 consists of 16 residues. Trimming took 3 bases from V and 1 from J, leaving 14 bases between them. Germline V CDR1 and CDR2: SGDLS, YYNGEE. The CDR3 sequence is CASSALGPHSGNTIYF. The CDR3 bases are TGTGCCAGCAGCGCCCTCGGGCCCCATTCTGGAAACACCATATATTTT.

The V gene is TRBV6-5, the J gene TRBJ1-4, with a weak D call TRBD1 (5 bases). This CDR3 is 14 amino acids long. Germline CDR1 MNHEY, CDR2 SVGAGI. Deletions cut 3 bases from V and 7 bases from J, with 12 bases between. The CDR3 sequence is CASSYSGAGEKLFF. The CDR3 DNA sequence: TGTGCCAGCAGTTATTCCGGGGCGGGTGAAAAACTGTTTTTT.

This clone was seen a handful of times. The chain employs TRBV5-6 and TRBJ2-7, with 9 positions matching TRBD1. The CDR3 sequence is 14 residues long. The trim removed 1 base at V and 5 bases at J, leaving 4 bases unmatched. Germline-derived CDR1 and CDR2 are SGHDT and YYEEEE. The CDR3 DNA reads as TGTGCCAGCAGCTTGCCAGGACAGGGGAACGAGCAGTACTTC. This encodes CASSLPGQGNEQYF.

The gene calls are TRBV7-2 and TRBJ2-3; possible D gene TRBD1, 5 bases. Germline-derived CDR1 and CDR2 are SGHTA and FQGNSA. CDR3 length equals 15 residues. The V gene lost 2 bases and the J gene lost 2 bases, with 11 bases spanning the gap. The CDR3 nucleotides read TGTGCCAGCAGCTTAATAGGGGCATCCACAGATACGCAGTATTTT. Its translation is CASSLIGASTDTQYF.

The count of this clone is one. This chain connects TRBV5-1 to TRBJ2-3; perhaps TRBD2 as D (5 bases). Germline-derived CDR1 and CDR2 are SGHRS and YFSETQ. Between the trimmed V and J ends, which lost 6 bases and 6 bases, there was a span of 11 bases. The CDR3 totals 12 residues. Written as DNA, the CDR3 is TGCGCCAGCACCTCTCGAGGGGATACGCAGTATTTT. Protein: CASTSRGDTQYF.

This clone was counted only a few times. The CDR3 DNA reads as TGTGCCAGCAGTGAAGCCCCCAGCTCTGGAAACACCATATATTTT. It translates to CASSEAPSSGNTIYF. The chain couples TRBV6-1 to TRBJ1-3; D is unresolved. This CDR3 comprises 15 residues. In germline, CDR1 is MNHNS, CDR2 SASEGT. V was pared by 0 bases and J by 0 bases, with 6 bases between.

This clone was seen a handful of times. The genes are TRBV7-8 and TRBJ2-5; unclear D gene. V shed 3 bases and J shed 6 bases, with 14 bases lying between them. This CDR3 spans 14 amino acids. Germline CDR1 reads SGHVS; CDR2 reads FQNEAQ. Here the CDR3 DNA reads TGTGCCAGCAGCTTCTCACGGGTCCGAAAGACCCAGTACTTC. Translated: CASSFSRVRKTQYF.

This clone has only a few counts. This chain joins TRBV7-9 and TRBJ2-4, with D tentatively TRBD2 (6 bases). The V end was cut by 5 bases, the J end by 2 bases, with 16 bases between. This CDR3 region has 16 residues. Germline CDR1 is SEHNR and CDR2 is FQNEAQ (reference sequence). The CDR3 DNA reads as TGTGCCAGCAGCCTTAGGTCCGGGAGCACCAAAAACATTCAGTACTTC. Translation: CASSLRSGSTKNIQYF.

This clone has a handful of counts. V gene TRBV15 combines with J gene TRBJ1-4, with unresolved D. The CDR3 runs to 17 residues. Germline values: CDR1 LNHNV, CDR2 YYDKDF (reference sequence). Trimming cost V 1 base and J 4 bases, with 16 bases left between them. The CDR3 is CATSRGGSGQSNEKLFF. The CDR3, as DNA: TGTGCCACCAGCAGAGGAGGTAGCGGGCAGAGTAATGAAAAACTGTTTTTT.

This clone was detected a few times. The chain is built from TRBV4-1 and TRBJ2-1; 9 bases map to TRBD2. The CDR3 totals 16 residues. V was clipped by 6 bases and J by 0 bases; unmatched bases: 6. Germline V lookup: CDR1 MGHRA, CDR2 YSYEKL. CDR3 loop: CASRPLLAGSYNEQFF. The DNA for the CDR3 is TGCGCCAGCAGGCCCTTACTAGCGGGCTCCTACAATGAGCAGTTCTTC.

This clone was found a few times. This chain links TRBV15 with TRBJ2-7, with 7 nucleotides matching TRBD2. Germline loops: CDR1 LNHNV, CDR2 YYDKDF (reference sequence). The CDR3 contains 15 residues. V shed 4 bases, J shed 2 bases, and the junction held 8 bases outside the gene matches. The CDR3 nucleotides read TGTGCCACCAGCACCCAATCTAGCGGTCCCTACGAGCAGTACTTC. Amino acids: CATSTQSSGPYEQYF.

This clone occurred a few times. The rearrangement uses TRBV20-1 and TRBJ2-1, with D hard to call. V shed 8 bases and J shed 6 bases, with 11 bases lying between them. CDR3 length equals 11 residues. The germline CDR1 and CDR2 sequences are DFQATT and SNEGSKA (reference sequence). The CDR3 DNA is TGCAGTACTCCTAGTTTCAATGAGCAGTTCTTC. Amino acid sequence: CSTPSFNEQFF.

This clone turned up a few times. This chain uses TRBV10-3 with TRBJ2-1, with D possibly being TRBD2 (5 bases). V was pared by 2 bases and J by 14 bases, with 19 bases between. Germline CDR1 ENHRY, CDR2 SYGVKD. The CDR3 consists of 14 residues. CDR3 loop: CAISEGSRSVFEFF. CDR3 coding DNA: TGTGCCATCAGTGAGGGGAGCAGGTCGGTTTTCGAGTTCTTC.

The chain couples TRBV15 to TRBJ2-1, with 13 bases aligning to TRBD2. This CDR3 has 18 residues. Germline V CDR1 and CDR2: LNHNV, YYDKDF (reference sequence). J gave up 7 bases and V 0 bases, and 9 bases lay outside the gene matches. DNA of the CDR3: TGTGCCACCAGCAGAGATCGACGGACTAGCGGGAGTGTAAATGAGCAGTTCTTC. This codes for CATSRDRRTSGSVNEQFF. The entire variable domain, with the rest obtained from reference TRBV15 and TRBJ2-1, is as follows: DAMVIQNPRYQVTQFGKPVTLSCSQTLNHNVMYWYQQKSSQAPKLLFHYYDKDFNNEADTPDNFQSRRPNTSFCFLDIRSPGLGDTAMYLCATSRDRRTSGSVNEQFFGPGTRLTVL.

V gene TRBV14 combines with J gene TRBJ2-7; D remains ambiguous. The germline V gene has CDR1 SGHDN and CDR2 FVKESK. V dropped 6 bases and J dropped 3 bases, with 9 bases sitting between them. The CDR3 extends over 12 amino acids. CDR3 sequence reads: CASSGWNYEQYF. CDR3 coding DNA: TGTGCCAGCAGTGGGTGGAACTACGAGCAGTACTTC. Full variable domain (remainder filled in from reference TRBV14 and TRBJ2-7): EAGVTQFPSHSVIEKGQTVTLRCDPISGHDNLYWYRRVMGKEIKFLLHFVKESKQDESGMPNNRFLAERTGGTYSTLKVQPAELEDSGVYFCASSGWNYEQYFGPGTRLTVT.

This clone was observed a few times. The chain combines TRBV4-2 with TRBJ2-3; no clear D gene. Trimming left V 0 bases short and J 5 bases short, with 6 bases between. CDR3 length: 13 amino acids. CDR1 and CDR2 (germline): LGHNA, YNFKEQ. The CDR3 reads CASSQDMEDTQYF. The CDR3 region has the DNA TGTGCCAGCAGCCAAGACATGGAAGATACGCAGTATTTT.